A few counts support the clone carrying this T cell receptor beta chain. Antigen: not known. TCRdb re-called the 5' RACE reads through MiXCR, storing one row per CDR3 protein. The sample holds roughly 340,000 distinct CDR3 sequences, about 4% seen once. The CDR3 covers 12 residues. Trimming shortened V by 6 bases and J by 0 bases, and 5 bases separated the two germline ends. Germline values: CDR1 LNHDA, CDR2 SQIVND (reference sequence). This sample stems from a study of T cells after yellow fever vaccination. Study observations and caveats: Clones from primary vaccination mostly reappeared after the booster (around 96% CD4, about 88% CD8).

Source: PBMCs, taken 5 days after the yellow fever booster vaccination. The chain combines TRBV19 with TRBJ1-1; D gene ambiguous. This receptor was obtained from a young man who received the YFV17D yellow fever vaccine. This chain's CDR3 is CASRTMNTEAFF. The CDR3 nucleotides read TGTGCCAGTAGGACAATGAACACTGAAGCTTTCTTT.